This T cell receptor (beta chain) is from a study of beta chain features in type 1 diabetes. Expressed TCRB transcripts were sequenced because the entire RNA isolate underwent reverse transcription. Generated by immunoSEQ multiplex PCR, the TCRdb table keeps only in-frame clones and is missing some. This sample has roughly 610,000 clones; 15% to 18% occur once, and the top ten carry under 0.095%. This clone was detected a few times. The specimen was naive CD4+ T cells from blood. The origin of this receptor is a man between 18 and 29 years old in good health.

CDR3 nucleotides: TGTGCCAGCAGTGAATGGGGACAGGGGACGTTCACTGAGCAGTTCTTC. Protein product: CASSEWGQGTFTEQFF. This chain joins TRBV25-1 and TRBJ2-1, with 10 bases that match TRBD1. The trim removed 1 base at V and 9 bases at J, leaving 9 bases unmatched. Germline-derived CDR1 and CDR2 are MGHDK and SYGVNS. The CDR3 covers 16 residues.